This T cell receptor beta chain was identified during a study of T cells after yellow fever vaccination. On the study more broadly: Those fractions that held only low numbers of cells were prepared using the SMART-Seq v4 Ultra Low Input RNA kit. Broader study findings: Post-booster repertoires contained most primary-vaccination clones again (around 97% CD4, around 88% CD8).

The CDR3 is 16 amino acids. Looked up from germline, CDR1 is SGHRS and CDR2 is YFSETQ. V was trimmed by 3 bases and J by 0 bases, leaving 14 bases between them. This clonotype was counted between two and nine times. The antigen remains undetermined. Researchers made TCR cDNA using 5'RACE template switching, and this step added a universal primer site and UMIs. Via MiXCR, TCRdb re-called the 5' RACE reads, giving one row per CDR3 protein. Of around 610,000 distinct CDR3 sequences listed, approximately 15% are singletons. The origin of this receptor is a man under 40 who received the YFV17D yellow fever vaccine. The specimen comprised PBMCs, sampled on the day of the yellow fever booster vaccination. This chain links TRBV5-1 with TRBJ2-3; the D gene is possibly TRBD2 (7 bases). The CDR3 protein is CASSWGGAPSTDTQYF. CDR3 bases: TGCGCCAGCAGCTGGGGGGGGGCACCCAGCACAGATACGCAGTATTTT.